Reported below is one T cell receptor beta chain. As handled by the study authors: The assay estimated nucleated cells by amplifying reference gene primers. Libraries were prepared by immunoSEQ multiplex PCR; TCRdb keeps only in-frame clonotypes and omits some of them. From that table come the V and J calls and clone size; the DNA was used to work out D and trimming. The sample records fewer than 250,000 clones, roughly 86% being singletons. The record originates from a study of blood T cell repertoires in COVID-19. Study-wide background: The United States, Italy and Spain were the sources of the acute and convalescent COVID-19 samples. T cells, B-cell-depleted T cells, or PBMCs provided the cDNA or gDNA that served as material.

The V segment lost 7 bases and the J segment 5 bases; nucleotides outside the gene matches: 4. Germline CDR1 SGHTA, CDR2 FQGNSA. The CDR3 is made up of 14 amino acids. This chain joins TRBV7-2 and TRBJ2-1; 11 bases agree with TRBD1. Sequencing was carried out using peripheral blood. The sequence was obtained from a woman aged 55-70 years who had recovered from COVID-19. This CDR3 is CASTGTGGNNEQFF. DNA for the CDR3: TGTGCCAGCACCGGGACAGGGGGAAACAATGAGCAGTTCTTC.